One and the same sample provided the 31 T cell receptor beta chains below, sequenced in a study of PD-1 blockade in classical Hodgkin lymphoma. Each of the patients experienced relapse following autologous stem cell transplantation, and their brentuximab vedotin exposure differed. Sequencing used immunoSEQ multiplex PCR; TCRdb keeps in-frame clones, though not all of them. Among nearly 25,000 clones, about 80% were seen once, and the ten largest hold 6.7%. Sequences were derived from peripheral blood mononuclear cells (PBMCs), sampled at baseline. The source of these receptors is a human donor with classical Hodgkin lymphoma.

On this clone: The junction differs from germline at one of its ends, possibly a read error. The chain uses TRBV7-7 and TRBJ2-1; either TRBD1 or TRBD2 may fit D (6 bases each). This CDR3 comprises 14 residues. Per germline, CDR1 SSHAT and CDR2 FNYEAQ (reference sequence). The DNA of the CDR3 is TGTGCTAGCAGCTTACAGATAGGGGGGAATGAGCAGTTCTTC. It translates to CASSLQIGGNEQFF.

The rearrangement links TRBV15 to TRBJ2-7, with a weak D call TRBD1 (5 bases). V lost 1 base and J lost 2, with 9 bases in between. CDR1 LNHNV and CDR2 YYDKDF come from the germline V gene (reference sequence). The CDR3 is 14 amino acids. The CDR3 region has the DNA TGTGCCACCAGCAGAGTGAAGGACACCTACGAGCAGTACTTC. Translated: CATSRVKDTYEQYF.

V is TRBV30 and J is TRBJ2-2; 8 bases agree with TRBD1. The ends lost 1 base at V and 0 bases at J; junction bases unmatched: 13. The germline gives CDR1 GTSNPN, CDR2 SVGIG (reference sequence). CDR3 size: 19 residues. The CDR3 is CAWSDLWKLDRANTGELFF. The CDR3 DNA follows: TGTGCCTGGAGTGATTTGTGGAAACTGGACAGGGCGAACACCGGGGAGCTGTTTTTT.

This chain joins TRBV19 and TRBJ2-7; D may be TRBD2 (6 bases). The CDR3 has 14 amino acids. V shed 8 bases and J shed 0 bases, with 14 bases lying between them. Per the germline V gene, CDR1 is LNHDA and CDR2 is SQIVND (reference sequence). The CDR3 DNA sequence: TGTGCCAGTGCCGGGACTGATAGCTCCTACGAGCAGTACTTC. Translating it yields CASAGTDSSYEQYF.

The chain carries TRBV18 and TRBJ2-7; D is unresolved. Germline V lookup: CDR1 KGHSH, CDR2 LQKENI. V lost 2 bases, J lost 4 bases, and 6 bases lay in between. The CDR3 runs 12 residues. The CDR3 reads CASSPMGYEQYF. CDR3 sequence (DNA): TGTGCCAGCTCACCAATGGGGTACGAGCAGTACTTC.

The V gene is TRBV5-4, the J gene TRBJ2-3; 11 bases line up with TRBD2. Germline V CDR1 and CDR2: SGHNT, YYREEE (reference sequence). The CDR3 has 15 amino acids. V was clipped by 6 bases and J by 2 bases; unmatched bases: 5. The chain's CDR3 is CASTLTSGATDTQYF. CDR3 DNA sequence: TGTGCCAGCACCCTGACTAGCGGGGCCACAGATACGCAGTATTTT.

The V gene is TRBV6-1, the J gene TRBJ1-5; D unresolved. CDR1 and CDR2 from the germline V gene are MNHNS and SASEGT. V dropped 8 bases and J dropped 0 bases, with 14 bases sitting between them. This CDR3 spans 15 amino acids. The CDR3 DNA reads TGTGCCAGCGCCCCTAATATAATTAGCAATCAGCCCCAGCATTTT. Translation: CASAPNIISNQPQHF.

The chain is built from TRBV10-3 and TRBJ2-7; D is perhaps TRBD2 (5 bases). Looked up from germline, CDR1 is ENHRY and CDR2 is SYGVKD. The CDR3 spans 15 residues. V was pared by 1 base and J by 1 base, with 11 bases between. Here the CDR3 DNA reads TGTGCCATCAGTGAGTTTTCCCGGAGGTCCTACGAGCAGTACTTC. Protein: CAISEFSRRSYEQYF.

This chain links TRBV30 with TRBJ1-3; D gene uncertain. The CDR3 has 15 amino acids. V was trimmed by 4 bases and J by 0 bases, leaving 13 bases between them. CDR1 GTSNPN and CDR2 SVGIG come from the germline V gene (reference sequence). The CDR3 spells CAWNKRLRSGNTIYF. The CDR3 coding sequence is TGTGCCTGGAACAAAAGACTCCGCTCTGGAAACACCATATATTTT.

J is TRBJ1-4 and V is TRBV5-4; possible D gene TRBD1, 6 bases. In germline, CDR1 is SGHNT, CDR2 YYREEE (reference sequence). The CDR3 consists of 12 residues. V lost 3 bases and J 8 bases, leaving 8 bases between the germline ends. The CDR3 reads CASSYQGEKLFF. The DNA for the CDR3 is TGTGCCAGCAGCTACCAGGGGGAAAAACTGTTTTTT.

This rearrangement joins TRBV4-3 to TRBJ2-7; 7 positions match TRBD1. CDR3 size: 16 residues. With V trimmed by 1 base and J by 3 bases, 9 bases remained unmatched. Germline V gene sequence: CDR1 LGHNA, CDR2 YSLEER. Here the CDR3 DNA reads TGCGCCAGCAGCCAAGGGACCGGGACAGTAGGCTACGAGCAGTACTTC. Translation gives CASSQGTGTVGYEQYF.

DNA of the CDR3: TGTGCCAGCAGCTTAGTTTTAGCGGGTGAGACCCAGTACTTC. As protein: CASSLVLAGETQYF. V and J are TRBV7-9 and TRBJ2-5; 7 bases fit TRBD2. CDR3 length: 14 amino acids. Germline V lookup: CDR1 SEHNR, CDR2 FQNEAQ (reference sequence). V shed 1 base, J shed 5 bases, and the junction held 4 bases outside the gene matches.

This clone was detected a few times. The V gene is TRBV7-2, the J gene TRBJ2-2; possible D gene TRBD1, 6 bases. The CDR3 runs 15 residues. Germline V gene lookup returns CDR1 SGHTA and CDR2 FQGNSA. V was cut by 0 bases and J by 7 bases, with 12 bases left in between. CDR3 in DNA: TGTGCCAGCAGCTTAGCTCATGGGGGCGTCGGGGAGCTGTTTTTT. Amino acids: CASSLAHGGVGELFF.

The V gene is TRBV5-3, the J gene TRBJ1-5; no firm D call. TRBV5-3 is an open reading frame whose function is uncertain. CDR3 length: 14 amino acids. Trimming took off 2 bases at V and 0 bases at J, with 6 bases between the two ends. The DNA of the CDR3 is TGTGCCAGAAGCTTTACTCCTAGCAATCAGCCCCAGCATTTT. Amino acids: CARSFTPSNQPQHF.

V gene TRBV4-1 combines with J gene TRBJ2-1; no clear D gene. Germline CDR1 MGHRA, CDR2 YSYEKL. The V and J ends lost 1 base and 2 bases respectively, with 15 bases between them. The CDR3 extends over 17 amino acids. The CDR3 reads CASSQVDLGFTYNEQFF. CDR3 in DNA: TGCGCCAGCAGCCAAGTGGATCTGGGGTTTACCTACAATGAGCAGTTCTTC.

This clone was detected only a few times. This chain joins TRBV6-1 and TRBJ2-1, with 7 nucleotides matching TRBD1. V trimming: 6 bases; J trimming: 5 bases; junction bases outside the gene matches: 4. The germline gives CDR1 MNHNS, CDR2 SASEGT. The length of the CDR3 is 13 residues. The CDR3 bases are TGTGCCAGCAGCTCGACAGGGAACAATGAGCAGTTCTTC. This codes for CASSSTGNNEQFF.

The genes are TRBV6-1 and TRBJ1-3, with D possibly TRBD1 on 5 matching bases. Germline CDR1 and CDR2: MNHNS and SASEGT. CDR3 length: 15 amino acids. The ends were cut back, 4 bases at V and 0 bases at J, with 10 bases in the middle. CDR3 protein: CASSADSGSGNTIYF. CDR3 DNA: TGTGCCAGCAGTGCAGACAGCGGCTCTGGAAACACCATATATTTT.

The rearrangement uses TRBV27 and TRBJ2-2, with TRBD2 identical over 12 bases. The length of the CDR3 is 16 residues. Germline loops: CDR1 MNHEY, CDR2 SMNVEV (reference sequence). J gave up 3 bases and V 6 bases, and 5 bases lay outside the gene matches. CDR3 nucleotide sequence: TGTGCCAGCAGGAGGACTAGCGGGGTGGACACCGGGGAGCTGTTTTTT. The encoded protein is CASRRTSGVDTGELFF.

V and J are TRBV5-1 and TRBJ2-7; 8 nucleotides align to TRBD1. CDR3 length: 13 residues. Germline values: CDR1 SGHRS, CDR2 YFSETQ. The ends lost 4 bases at V and 2 bases at J; junction bases unmatched: 2. The CDR3 reads CASSRTGPYEQYF. The CDR3 region has the DNA TGCGCCAGCAGCCGGACAGGGCCCTACGAGCAGTACTTC.

This sequence joins TRBV10-2 and TRBJ2-1; the D gene could be TRBD1 or TRBD2 (5 bases each). Germline V lookup: CDR1 WSHSY, CDR2 SAAADI. The CDR3 totals 14 residues. Trimming stripped 5 bases from V and 6 bases from J, with 14 bases between. For the CDR3, the DNA is TGCGCCAGCAGTATCTGGGGGTGGGCCAATGAGCAGTTCTTC. Its translation: CASSIWGWANEQFF.

This clone showed up just a few times. The rearrangement uses TRBV6-1 and TRBJ1-3; unclear D gene. Trimming pared 1 base from V and 0 bases from J, leaving 10 bases between. Germline values: CDR1 MNHNS, CDR2 SASEGT. This CDR3 is built from 16 residues. This CDR3 is CASSEDRDLSGNTIYF. CDR3 in DNA: TGTGCCAGCAGTGAAGATAGAGACCTCTCTGGAAACACCATATATTTT.

V usage is TRBV30 and J usage is TRBJ1-5; 8 nucleotides match TRBD1. The germline CDR1 and CDR2 sequences are GTSNPN and SVGIG (reference sequence). V lost 3 bases and J lost 4; bases outside the gene matches: 8. There are 15 residues in the CDR3. The DNA for the CDR3 is TGTGCCTGGAGGGGAACAGGGGGGACAAATCAGCCCCAGCATTTT. It specifies CAWRGTGGTNQPQHF. Based on the CDR3 plus reference TRBV30 and TRBJ1-5, the full variable domain is SQTIHQWPATLVQPVGSPLSLECTVEGTSNPNLYWYRQAAGRGLQLLFYSVGIGQISSEVPQNLSASRPQDRQFILSSKKLLLSDSGFYLCAWRGTGGTNQPQHFGDGTRLSIL.

The chain carries TRBV7-2 and TRBJ2-2; D gene uncertain. The CDR3 consists of 13 residues. Deletions cut 1 base from V and 6 bases from J, with 6 bases between. Germline CDR1 and CDR2: SGHTA and FQGNSA. CDR3 loop: CASSLGLAGELFF. CDR3 nucleotides: TGTGCCAGCAGCTTAGGTCTAGCCGGGGAGCTGTTTTTT. The variable domain in full, completed from reference TRBV7-2 and TRBJ2-2, reads GAGVSQSPSNKVTEKGKDVELRCDPISGHTALYWYRQSLGQGLEFLIYFQGNSAPDKSGLPSDRFSAERTGGSVSTLTIQRTQQEDSAVYLCASSLGLAGELFFGEGSRLTVL.

V is TRBV18 and J is TRBJ1-2; TRBD1 agrees at 7 bases. Germline lookup yields CDR1 KGHSH and CDR2 LQKENI. CDR3 length equals 14 residues. The trim removed 1 base at V and 2 bases at J, leaving 1 base unmatched. CDR3 protein: CASSPQDRNYGYTF. CDR3 in DNA: TGTGCCAGCTCACCACAGGACAGGAACTATGGCTACACCTTC.

The V gene is TRBV18, the J gene TRBJ2-7, with D possibly TRBD1 on 5 matching bases. The V end lost 1 base, the J end lost 0 bases, and 7 bases lay between the germline ends. Germline V gene lookup returns CDR1 KGHSH and CDR2 LQKENI. The CDR3 runs to 14 residues. CDR3 DNA: TGTGCCAGCTCACCACTGGACAACTCCTACGAGCAGTACTTC. Amino acid sequence: CASSPLDNSYEQYF.

This sequence joins TRBV28 and TRBJ1-2, with 10 bases that match TRBD1. Germline CDR1 is MDHEN and CDR2 is SYDVKM. V was clipped by 4 bases and J by 4 bases; unmatched bases: 9. CDR3 length: 16 amino acids. DNA of the CDR3: TGTGCCAGCAGTTCAACGGACAGGGGGGGACTCTATGGCTACACCTTC. Translated: CASSSTDRGGLYGYTF.

V and J are TRBV29-1 and TRBJ2-5; a weak D match, TRBD2 (5 bases). Trimming removed 3 bases from V and 1 base from J, with 24 bases in between. This CDR3 is built from 18 residues. Germline CDR1 reads SQVTM; CDR2 reads ANQGSEA. The CDR3 region is CSVDGGWGIPSFQETQYF. The CDR3 DNA is TGCAGCGTTGATGGAGGTTGGGGAATCCCTTCCTTCCAAGAGACCCAGTACTTC.

The chain has TRBV7-3 and TRBJ2-2, with D unclear. The CDR3 is 13 amino acids. V was shortened by 5 bases and J by 2 bases, with 6 bases between the two germline ends. Germline CDR1 SGHTA, CDR2 FQGTGA. The chain's CDR3 is CASSTINTGELFF. The CDR3 DNA follows: TGTGCCAGCAGCACTATAAACACCGGGGAGCTGTTTTTT.

V gene TRBV12-5 combines with J gene TRBJ2-1; 9 bases line up with TRBD1. V lost 5 bases and J lost 3; bases outside the gene matches: 8. There are 16 residues in the CDR3. Per the germline V gene, CDR1 is LGHNT and CDR2 is FRNRAP. This CDR3 reads CASGKLTGGGYNEQFF. The CDR3 bases are TGTGCTAGTGGTAAATTGACAGGGGGTGGCTACAATGAGCAGTTCTTC. Full variable domain (missing parts from reference TRBV12-5 and TRBJ2-1): DARVTQTPRHKVTEMGQEVTMRCQPILGHNTVFWYRQTMMQGLELLAYFRNRAPLDDSGMPKDRFSAEMPDATLATLKIQPSEPRDSAVYFCASGKLTGGGYNEQFFGPGTRLTVL.

The chain employs TRBV6-4 and TRBJ1-1, with D perhaps TRBD1 (5 bases). V lost 4 bases and J lost 5, with 11 bases in between. The CDR3 is 13 amino acids. Germline-derived CDR1 and CDR2 are MRHNA and SNTAGT. The CDR3 region has the DNA TGTGCCAGCAGTGCTGGGGCTAGGACTGAAGCTTTCTTT. Translating gives CASSAGARTEAFF.

The genes are TRBV28 and TRBJ2-7, with TRBD1 matching over 10 bases. J lost 4 bases, V lost 5 bases, and 8 bases had no gene match. Looked up from germline, CDR1 is MDHEN and CDR2 is SYDVKM. The CDR3 length is 15 residues. CDR3 sequence: CASSIPGTGEYEQYF. In nucleotides, the CDR3 is TGTGCCAGCAGTATACCCGGGACAGGGGAGTACGAGCAGTACTTC.